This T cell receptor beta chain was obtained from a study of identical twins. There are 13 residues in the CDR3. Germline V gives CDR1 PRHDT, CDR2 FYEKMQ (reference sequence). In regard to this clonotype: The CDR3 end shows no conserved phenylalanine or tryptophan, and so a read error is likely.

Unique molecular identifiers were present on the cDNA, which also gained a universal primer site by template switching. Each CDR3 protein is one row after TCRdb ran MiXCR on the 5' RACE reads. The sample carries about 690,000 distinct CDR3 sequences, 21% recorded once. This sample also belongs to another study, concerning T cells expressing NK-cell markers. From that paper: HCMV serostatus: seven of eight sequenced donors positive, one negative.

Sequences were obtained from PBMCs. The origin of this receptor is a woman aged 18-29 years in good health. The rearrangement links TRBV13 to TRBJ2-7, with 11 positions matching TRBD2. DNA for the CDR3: TGTGCGTCAGGGACTAGCGGAGGCTACGAGCAGTACCTC. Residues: CASGTSGGYEQYL.